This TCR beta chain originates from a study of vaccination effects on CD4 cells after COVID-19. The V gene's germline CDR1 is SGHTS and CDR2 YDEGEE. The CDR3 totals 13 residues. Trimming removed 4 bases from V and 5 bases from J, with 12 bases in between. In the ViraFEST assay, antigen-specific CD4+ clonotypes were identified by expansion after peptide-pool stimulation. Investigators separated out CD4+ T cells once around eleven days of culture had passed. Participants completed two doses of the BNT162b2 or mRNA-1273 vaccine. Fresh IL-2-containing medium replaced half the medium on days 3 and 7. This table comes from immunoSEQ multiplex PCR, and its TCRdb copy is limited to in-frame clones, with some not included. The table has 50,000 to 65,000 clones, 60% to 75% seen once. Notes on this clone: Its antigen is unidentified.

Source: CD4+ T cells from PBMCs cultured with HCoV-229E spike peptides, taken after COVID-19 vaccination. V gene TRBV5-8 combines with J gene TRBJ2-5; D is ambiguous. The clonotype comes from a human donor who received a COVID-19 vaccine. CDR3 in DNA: TGTGCCAGCAGCCCGATAGTGAGGGAGACCCAGTACTTC. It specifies CASSPIVRETQYF.